This T cell receptor (beta chain) derives from a study of cytomegalovirus exposure and HLA in healthy donors. Findings and caveats of the study: There were several of the most significant clusters that appeared linked to common viral pathogens in a later analysis. In vitro checks showed that a few CMV-associated chains really do target CMV antigens. Later analysis showed most CMV-associated TCR beta chains appearing HLA-restricted.

Details on this clone: As yet, its antigen is unknown.

The CDR3 spans 13 residues. V trimming: 1 base; J trimming: 14 bases; junction bases outside the gene matches: 8. Germline-derived CDR1 and CDR2 are MNHNS and SASEGT. PCR employed 60 Vbeta and 13 Jbeta primers. Sequencing was performed with immunoSEQ multiplex PCR; in TCRdb, only in-frame clones are kept and a portion is missing. The sample lists 95,000 to 110,000 clones, roughly 82% occurring once. The clonotype originates from a man aged 25-45 years in good health and CMV-seropositive. Sequenced: PBMCs. The V call is TRBV6-1, the J call TRBJ2-3; 8 positions agree with TRBD1. CDR3 sequence (DNA): TGTGCCAGCAGTGAAGGCCCCAGGGGGCCCTGGTATTTT. It is translated as CASSEGPRGPWYF.